This record looks at one T cell receptor beta chain sequence and its context. Antigen unknown. This specimen belongs to a study of T cell responses to AZD1222 COVID-19 vaccine. Study-level points and caveats: There were mostly white British donors and more females than males, and clonal diversity was possibly underestimated. None of the repertoires were sampled until the peak T cell response had passed. Targets within unmutated variant regions were reportedly found for nearly half of spike-specific TCRs. The study found Spike-specific TCR breadth and depth rose after two AZD1222 doses.

V lost 4 bases and J 1 base, leaving 14 bases between the germline ends. Germline assignment: CDR1 SGHRS and CDR2 YFSETQ. The CDR3 sequence is 15 residues long. This table comes from immunoSEQ multiplex PCR, and its TCRdb copy is limited to in-frame clones, with some not included. The sample holds about 120,000 clones, roughly nine tenths seen once. The source material was peripheral blood, sampled on day 0 of AZD1222 vaccination. The sequence was obtained from an adult in good health. V is TRBV5-1 and J is TRBJ1-1; D uncertain. Here the CDR3 reads CASSLDGRPNTEAFF. CDR3 nucleotides: TGCGCCAGCAGCCTTGACGGGAGACCGAACACTGAAGCTTTCTTT.